Listed below are T cell receptor beta chains from one sample, sequenced in a study of blood T cell repertoires in COVID-19. Data came from immunoSEQ multiplex PCR; TCRdb stores just in-frame clones and leaves some out. The table shows over 200,000 clones, with around 87% occurring only once. The sequencing input was peripheral blood. The origin of the receptors is a woman aged 25 to 39 who had recovered from COVID-19. The CDR3 runs from the conserved cysteine through the conserved F or W. Fields, in order: V gene, J gene, clone size, CDR3 length, CDR3 protein. Part of the rows lack a size; the others show once, few, many or a class for expanded clones.

V gene: TRBV9
J gene: TRBJ2-4
clone size: .
CDR3 length: 15
CDR3 protein: CASSVGGTGVNIQYF

V gene: TRBV5-1
J gene: TRBJ2-5
clone size: .
CDR3 length: 14
CDR3 protein: CASSLVGTEETQYF

V gene: TRBV9
J gene: TRBJ1-5
clone size: few
CDR3 length: 15
CDR3 protein: CASSVGGASNQPQHF

V gene: TRBV5-8
J gene: TRBJ2-5
clone size: .
CDR3 length: 14
CDR3 protein: CASSLSGVEETQYF

V gene: TRBV27
J gene: TRBJ2-7
clone size: .
CDR3 length: 15
CDR3 protein: CASSLSGTGDYEQYF

V gene: TRBV20-1
J gene: TRBJ2-7
clone size: .
CDR3 length: 10
CDR3 protein: CSATGTEQYF

V gene: TRBV5-6
J gene: TRBJ2-2
clone size: .
CDR3 length: 15
CDR3 protein: CASSFRVSVTGELFF

V gene: TRBV6-2/TRBV6-3
J gene: TRBJ1-1
clone size: .
CDR3 length: 14
CDR3 protein: CASSYFPGPTEAFF

V gene: TRBV2
J gene: TRBJ2-3
clone size: .
CDR3 length: 15
CDR3 protein: CASSEIGTSTDTQYF

V gene: TRBV7-2
J gene: TRBJ1-4
clone size: .
CDR3 length: 16
CDR3 protein: CASSLGGAGANEKLFF

V gene: TRBV29-1
J gene: TRBJ1-2
clone size: .
CDR3 length: 16
CDR3 protein: CSVEDFTGQGYYGYTF

V gene: TRBV30
J gene: TRBJ1-2
clone size: .
CDR3 length: 12
CDR3 protein: CAWSVLKSGYTF

V gene: TRBV5-1
J gene: TRBJ2-5
clone size: .
CDR3 length: 14
CDR3 protein: CASSTSGGKETQYF

V gene: TRBV12-3/TRBV12-4
J gene: TRBJ1-1
clone size: .
CDR3 length: 13
CDR3 protein: CASSRNLNTEAFF

V gene: TRBV2
J gene: TRBJ2-3
clone size: once
CDR3 length: 17
CDR3 protein: CASSEGNGGGASDTQYF

V gene: TRBV5-1
J gene: TRBJ2-2
clone size: .
CDR3 length: 15
CDR3 protein: CASRDGTVGTGELFF

V gene: TRBV7-9
J gene: TRBJ2-7
clone size: .
CDR3 length: 15
CDR3 protein: CASSFTGKASYEQYF

V gene: TRBV6-1
J gene: TRBJ2-7
clone size: .
CDR3 length: 14
CDR3 protein: CASSEADSSYEQYF

V gene: TRBV11-2
J gene: TRBJ1-4
clone size: .
CDR3 length: 18
CDR3 protein: CASSLVGTGVATNEKLFF

V gene: TRBV7-3
J gene: TRBJ2-5
clone size: .
CDR3 length: 15
CDR3 protein: CASSLTSDSQETQYF

V gene: TRBV3-1/TRBV3-2
J gene: TRBJ1-1
clone size: .
CDR3 length: 13
CDR3 protein: CASSQRDKAEAFF

V gene: TRBV6-2/TRBV6-3
J gene: TRBJ2-1
clone size: .
CDR3 length: 13
CDR3 protein: CASSTSSYNEQFF

V gene: TRBV6-2/TRBV6-3
J gene: TRBJ1-6
clone size: once
CDR3 length: 15
CDR3 protein: CASSFPPTYNSPLHF

V gene: TRBV2
J gene: TRBJ1-6
clone size: .
CDR3 length: 15
CDR3 protein: CASRVETGYSSPLHF

V gene: TRBV11-2
J gene: TRBJ2-5
clone size: .
CDR3 length: 14
CDR3 protein: CASSMGQGVETQYF

V gene: TRBV4-3
J gene: TRBJ2-5
clone size: .
CDR3 length: 16
CDR3 protein: CASSQGLAGGRETQYF

V gene: TRBV5-1
J gene: TRBJ1-3
clone size: .
CDR3 length: 14
CDR3 protein: CASAEDSSGNTIYF

V gene: TRBV7-3
J gene: TRBJ2-3
clone size: .
CDR3 length: 15
CDR3 protein: CASSPYLASTDTQYF

V gene: TRBV19
J gene: TRBJ2-7
clone size: once
CDR3 length: 12
CDR3 protein: CASSIGHYEQYF

V gene: TRBV7-3
J gene: TRBJ2-3
clone size: .
CDR3 length: 16
CDR3 protein: CASSLTASTSTDTQYF

V gene: TRBV18
J gene: TRBJ2-1
clone size: .
CDR3 length: 11
CDR3 protein: CASSAGNEQFF

V gene: TRBV18
J gene: TRBJ2-5
clone size: .
CDR3 length: 14
CDR3 protein: CASTRQGKRETQYF

V gene: TRBV6-4
J gene: TRBJ1-5
clone size: .
CDR3 length: 18
CDR3 protein: CASSDPRGQEDSNQPQHF

V gene: TRBV6-5
J gene: TRBJ2-2
clone size: .
CDR3 length: 15
CDR3 protein: CASSRDRVRTGELFF

V gene: TRBV19
J gene: TRBJ2-3
clone size: .
CDR3 length: 14
CDR3 protein: CASSIDPSTDTQYF

V gene: TRBV5-1
J gene: TRBJ1-3
clone size: .
CDR3 length: 16
CDR3 protein: CASSLGEVISGNTIYF

V gene: TRBV2
J gene: TRBJ2-7
clone size: once
CDR3 length: 16
CDR3 protein: CASSHPSGTGVYEQYF

V gene: TRBV10-3
J gene: TRBJ2-1
clone size: .
CDR3 length: 13
CDR3 protein: CASHRDRYNEQFF

V gene: TRBV7-8
J gene: TRBJ2-1
clone size: medium-sized
CDR3 length: 13
CDR3 protein: CASSPDSDNEQFF

V gene: TRBV7-6
J gene: TRBJ2-1
clone size: .
CDR3 length: 17
CDR3 protein: CASSLSQGASTYNEQFF

V gene: TRBV18
J gene: TRBJ2-2
clone size: once
CDR3 length: 13
CDR3 protein: CASSSQGTGELFF

V gene: TRBV5-6
J gene: TRBJ1-6
clone size: .
CDR3 length: 12
CDR3 protein: CASSQQYSPLHF

V gene: TRBV6-2/TRBV6-3
J gene: TRBJ1-1
clone size: .
CDR3 length: 16
CDR3 protein: CASSSPTQGGGTEAFF

V gene: TRBV7-9
J gene: TRBJ1-1
clone size: .
CDR3 length: 15
CDR3 protein: CASRPKDRIGTEAFF

V gene: TRBV5-6
J gene: TRBJ1-1
clone size: .
CDR3 length: 13
CDR3 protein: CASQLAQGAEAFF

V gene: TRBV7-9
J gene: TRBJ1-5
clone size: once
CDR3 length: 15
CDR3 protein: CASSLFAGGDQPQHF

V gene: TRBV11-3
J gene: TRBJ1-2
clone size: .
CDR3 length: 17
CDR3 protein: CASSLWETGGTNYGYTF

V gene: TRBV5-5
J gene: TRBJ1-1
clone size: .
CDR3 length: 14
CDR3 protein: CASSYLGTGFEAFF

V gene: TRBV29-1
J gene: TRBJ2-7
clone size: .
CDR3 length: 14
CDR3 protein: CSVEERDRSHEQYF

V gene: TRBV5-1
J gene: TRBJ2-1
clone size: .
CDR3 length: 15
CDR3 protein: CASSLVGGGYNEQFF

V gene: TRBV15
J gene: TRBJ2-5
clone size: .
CDR3 length: 17
CDR3 protein: CATSMLGGGEFEETQYF

V gene: TRBV19
J gene: TRBJ1-5
clone size: .
CDR3 length: 15
CDR3 protein: CASKFRGGGNQPQHF

V gene: TRBV6-1
J gene: TRBJ1-6
clone size: .
CDR3 length: 16
CDR3 protein: CASSEARGSYNSPLHF

V gene: TRBV6-5
J gene: TRBJ1-5
clone size: .
CDR3 length: 15
CDR3 protein: CASSYSHQGNQPQHF

V gene: TRBV3-1/TRBV3-2
J gene: TRBJ2-1
clone size: few
CDR3 length: 17
CDR3 protein: CASSQDHGGSSYNEQFF

V gene: TRBV3-1/TRBV3-2
J gene: TRBJ2-2
clone size: .
CDR3 length: 16
CDR3 protein: CASSQDLAGLTGELFF

V gene: TRBV6-5
J gene: TRBJ1-3
clone size: .
CDR3 length: 15
CDR3 protein: CASSRTFGSGNTIYF

V gene: TRBV6-1
J gene: TRBJ1-1
clone size: .
CDR3 length: 17
CDR3 protein: CASSEILFTSSDTEAFF

V gene: TRBV6-4
J gene: TRBJ2-3
clone size: once
CDR3 length: 19
CDR3 protein: CASTRPTSGGLSSTDTQYF

V gene: TRBV6-5
J gene: TRBJ1-2
clone size: once
CDR3 length: 14
CDR3 protein: CASSYSHKLGGYTF